Shown below are 8 T cell receptor beta chains from a single sample sequenced in a study of blood T cell repertoires in COVID-19. TCRdb's copy holds only in-frame clones and misses some; the assay was immunoSEQ multiplex PCR. The table includes roughly 200,000 clones, approximately 84% detected once. The specimen sequenced was peripheral blood. The receptors were gathered from a woman older than 75 with acute or convalescent COVID-19.

The chain joins TRBV5-1 to TRBJ1-5, with a possible D match to TRBD1 (5 bases). The germline V gene has CDR1 SGHRS and CDR2 YFSETQ. The length of the CDR3 is 15 residues. V was cut by 0 bases and J by 4 bases, with 11 bases left in between. Here the CDR3 DNA reads TGCGCCAGCAGCTTGGATCCAGGGATAAATCAGCCCCAGCATTTT. This codes for CASSLDPGINQPQHF.

The genes are TRBV28 and TRBJ2-2; D is undetermined. Germline CDR1 and CDR2: MDHEN and SYDVKM. V dropped 3 bases and J dropped 6 bases, with 8 bases sitting between them. The CDR3 extends over 13 amino acids. The CDR3 nucleotides are TGTGCCAGCAGTTTTTCAAGCGCCGGGGAGCTGTTTTTT. This codes for CASSFSSAGELFF.

The chain has TRBV10-1 and TRBJ2-6; tentative D call: TRBD2 (5 bases). The V gene's germline CDR1 is WNHNN and CDR2 SYGVQD (reference sequence). The CDR3 consists of 14 residues. Trimming stripped 5 bases from V and 1 base from J, with 6 bases between. The CDR3 here is CASSRGSGANVLTF. The CDR3 DNA is TGCGCCAGCAGTCGAGGGTCTGGGGCCAACGTCCTGACTTTC.

The chain uses TRBV7-2 and TRBJ2-5; no firm D call. The CDR3 runs to 12 residues. Germline CDR1 and CDR2: SGHTA and FQGNSA. Trimming shortened V by 4 bases and J by 4 bases, and 7 bases separated the two germline ends. CDR3 nucleotides: TGTGCCAGCAGCTATTCAGGAGAGACCCAGTACTTC. It codes for CASSYSGETQYF.

This sequence joins TRBV7-2 and TRBJ2-5; 7 bases are shared with TRBD1. The CDR3 runs to 14 residues. The germline gives CDR1 SGHTA, CDR2 FQGNSA. V lost 4 bases to trimming and J lost 4 bases; unmatched junction nucleotides: 6. The CDR3 coding sequence is TGTGCCAGCAGCTCAGGGGGTCCGGGAGAGACCCAGTACTTC. Residues: CASSSGGPGETQYF.

The V gene is TRBV5-1, the J gene TRBJ1-5; 9 nucleotides match TRBD1. Losses at the gene ends were 4 bases for V and 7 bases for J; bases not matched to a gene: 9. In germline, CDR1 is SGHRS, CDR2 YFSETQ. The length of the CDR3 is 15 residues. The CDR3 DNA reads TGCGCCAGCAGCCCCGGGACAGGGTCCTGGCAGCCCCAGCATTTT. Translated, it gives CASSPGTGSWQPQHF.

This rearrangement joins TRBV15 to TRBJ2-7; 14 nucleotides agree with TRBD2. Per the germline V gene, CDR1 is LNHNV and CDR2 is YYDKDF (reference sequence). The CDR3 spans 16 residues. J was trimmed by 4 bases and V by 2 bases; bases with no gene match: 4. CDR3 DNA: TGTGCCACCAGCAGATTGGGACTAGCGGGGGCATACGAGCAGTACTTC. It specifies CATSRLGLAGAYEQYF.

The chain recombines TRBV7-8 with TRBJ2-5; D may be TRBD1 (6 bases). Germline values: CDR1 SGHVS, CDR2 FQNEAQ. The CDR3 is 14 amino acids. V lost 3 bases and J lost 2, with 10 bases in between. CDR3 DNA: TGTGCCAGCAGCTTTAATCAGGGGCAAGAGACCCAGTACTTC. Its protein product is CASSFNQGQETQYF.